Reported below is one T cell receptor beta chain. What it recognizes is unknown. With the Oncomine TCR Beta short-read assay, DNA from cultured CD4+ T cells was sequenced. Genomic DNA was isolated from cultured CD4+ T cells. MiXCR, run by TCRdb on the PCR reads, gives a single entry per CDR3 protein. The sample has about 15,000 distinct CDR3 sequences, about 53% seen once; the top ten hold about 5%. Regarding treatment: roughly ten-day PBMC culture with coronavirus spike peptide pools or control peptides (ViraFEST assay). Via ViraFEST, peptide pools expanded antigen-specific T cells before TCR sequencing. Wells contained 1.5 million to 2.5 million PBMCs each, and these were cultured with 10 IU/ml IL-2 and around 10 ug/ml peptide pools. This specimen belongs to a study of vaccination and CD4 T cells after COVID-19. Across the whole study: Each individual in the study obtained two doses of BNT162b2 or mRNA-1273 vaccine.

This CDR3 is 14 amino acids long. The V end was cut by 1 base, the J end by 2 bases, with 11 bases between. CDR1 SQVTM and CDR2 ANQGSEA come from the germline V gene. J is TRBJ1-1 and V is TRBV29-1, with a tentative D call TRBD1 (6 bases). Sequencing used CD4+ T cells from blood, cultured in vitro, obtained before SARS-CoV-2 vaccination. The sequence was collected from a human donor who had recovered from COVID-19. CDR3 region: CSVEAGTTNTEAFF. The CDR3 coding sequence is TGCAGCGTTGAAGCGGGGACAACAAACACTGAAGCTTTCTTT.